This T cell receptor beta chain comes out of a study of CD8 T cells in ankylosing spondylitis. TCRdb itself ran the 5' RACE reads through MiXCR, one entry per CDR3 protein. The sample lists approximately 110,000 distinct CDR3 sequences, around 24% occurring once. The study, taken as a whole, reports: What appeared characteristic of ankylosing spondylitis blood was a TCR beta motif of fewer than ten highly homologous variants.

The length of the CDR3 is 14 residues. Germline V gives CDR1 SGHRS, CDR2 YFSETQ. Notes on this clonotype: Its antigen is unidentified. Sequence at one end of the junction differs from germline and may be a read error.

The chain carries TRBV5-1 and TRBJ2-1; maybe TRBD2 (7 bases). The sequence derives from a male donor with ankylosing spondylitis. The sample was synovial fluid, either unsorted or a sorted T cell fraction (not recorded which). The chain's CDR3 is CASSFGGGYNDQFF. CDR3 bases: TGCGCCAGCAGTTTCGGCGGGGGCTACAATGACCAGTTCTTC.